This T cell receptor (beta chain) derives from a study of blood T cell repertoires in COVID-19. Background on the study: Italy, Spain and the United States were the sources of the convalescent and acute COVID-19 samples.

Authors' analysis steps: Researchers report that nucleated cell counts were estimated from reference gene primer amplification. Generated by immunoSEQ multiplex PCR, the TCRdb table keeps only in-frame clones and is missing some. V and J calls plus clone size are reproduced from that table; the DNA served to infer D and trimming. The data contain about 190,000 clones, 80% to 90% of them seen just once; the ten biggest clones take up 1.1%. The CDR3 is 13 residues long. V was cut by 5 bases and J by 5 bases, with 12 bases left in between. Germline V gene sequence: CDR1 LNHDA, CDR2 SQIVND (reference sequence).

The chain combines TRBV19 with TRBJ1-2; no firm D call. The TCR originated in a man aged 25-45 years with acute or convalescent COVID-19. The sample was peripheral blood. CDR3 DNA sequence: TGTGCCAGTAGTGAGATACAGAAATATGGCTACACCTTC. Its translation: CASSEIQKYGYTF. The variable domain in full, completed from reference TRBV19 and TRBJ1-2, reads DGGITQSPKYLFRKEGQNVTLSCEQNLNHDAMYWYRQDPGQGLRLIYYSQIVNDFQKGDIAEGYSVSREKKESFPLTVTSAQKNPTAFYLCASSEIQKYGYTFGSGTRLTVV.